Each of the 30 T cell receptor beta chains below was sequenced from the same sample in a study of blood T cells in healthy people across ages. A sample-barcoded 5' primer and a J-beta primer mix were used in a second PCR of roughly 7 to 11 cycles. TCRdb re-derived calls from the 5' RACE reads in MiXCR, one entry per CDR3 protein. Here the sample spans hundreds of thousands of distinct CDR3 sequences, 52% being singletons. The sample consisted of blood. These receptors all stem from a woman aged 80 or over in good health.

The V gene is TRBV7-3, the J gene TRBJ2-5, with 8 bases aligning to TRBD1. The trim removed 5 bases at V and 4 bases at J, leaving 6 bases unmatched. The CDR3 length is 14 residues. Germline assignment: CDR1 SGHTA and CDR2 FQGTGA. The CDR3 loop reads CASSPTGVGETQYF. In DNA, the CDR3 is TGTGCCAGCAGCCCGACAGGGGTTGGAGAGACCCAGTACTTC.

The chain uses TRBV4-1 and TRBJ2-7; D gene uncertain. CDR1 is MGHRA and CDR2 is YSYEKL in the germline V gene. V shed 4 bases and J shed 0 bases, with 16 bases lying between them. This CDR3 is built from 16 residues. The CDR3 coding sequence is TGCGCCAGCAGCCCCATTCCGGCCCCGAGCTCCTACGAGCAGTACTTC. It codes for CASSPIPAPSSYEQYF.

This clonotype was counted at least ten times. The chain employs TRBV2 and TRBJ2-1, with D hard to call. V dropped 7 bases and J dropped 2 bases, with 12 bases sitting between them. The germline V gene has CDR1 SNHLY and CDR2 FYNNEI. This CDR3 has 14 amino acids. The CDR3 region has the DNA TGTGCCAGCAAACCCACCCTAGCCTACAATGAGCAGTTCTTC. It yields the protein CASKPTLAYNEQFF.

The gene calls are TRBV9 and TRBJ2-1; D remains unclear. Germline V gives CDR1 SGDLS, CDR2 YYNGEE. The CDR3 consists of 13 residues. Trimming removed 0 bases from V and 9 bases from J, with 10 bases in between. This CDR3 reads CASSVGPVPEQFF. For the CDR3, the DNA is TGTGCCAGCAGCGTAGGCCCCGTGCCTGAGCAGTTCTTC.

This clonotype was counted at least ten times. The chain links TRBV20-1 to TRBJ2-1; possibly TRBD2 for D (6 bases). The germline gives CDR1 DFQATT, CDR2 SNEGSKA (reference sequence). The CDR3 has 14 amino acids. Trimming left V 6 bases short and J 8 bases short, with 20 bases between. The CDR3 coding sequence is TGCAGTGCCCCCCCCGGAGGGAGATCCGATGAGCAGTTCTTC. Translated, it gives CSAPPGGRSDEQFF.

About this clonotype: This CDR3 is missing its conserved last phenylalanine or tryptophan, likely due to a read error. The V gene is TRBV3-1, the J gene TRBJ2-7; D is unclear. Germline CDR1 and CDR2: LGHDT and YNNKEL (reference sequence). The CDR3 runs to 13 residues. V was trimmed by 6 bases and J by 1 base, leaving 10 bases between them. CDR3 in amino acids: CASRESHSYEQYL. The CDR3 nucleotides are TGTGCCAGCAGAGAAAGCCATTCCTACGAGCAGTACTTA.

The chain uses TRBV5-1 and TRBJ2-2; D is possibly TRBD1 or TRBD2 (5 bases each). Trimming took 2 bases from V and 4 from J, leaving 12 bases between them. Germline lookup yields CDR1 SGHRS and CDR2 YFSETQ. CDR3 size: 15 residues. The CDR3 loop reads CASSFAGAGTGELFF. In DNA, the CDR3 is TGCGCCAGCAGCTTCGCCGGGGCGGGCACCGGGGAGCTGTTTTTT.

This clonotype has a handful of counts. CDR3 coding DNA: TGCAGTGCTAAGTCCGGAGGGCAGGGGTATAATTCACCCCTCCACTTT. As protein: CSAKSGGQGYNSPLHF. The rearrangement uses TRBV20-1 and TRBJ1-6; the D gene is possibly TRBD1 (6 bases). Germline CDR1 DFQATT, CDR2 SNEGSKA (reference sequence). The CDR3 totals 16 residues. Trimming removed 4 bases from V and 4 bases from J, with 17 bases in between.

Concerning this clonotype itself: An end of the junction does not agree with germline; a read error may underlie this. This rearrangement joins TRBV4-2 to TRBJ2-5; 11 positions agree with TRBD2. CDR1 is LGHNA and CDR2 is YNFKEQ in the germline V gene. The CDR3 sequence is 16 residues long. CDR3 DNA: TGTGCCAGCAGCCAACTACTAGCGGGAGTTGGAGAGACCCAGAACTTC. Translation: CASSQLLAGVGETQNF.

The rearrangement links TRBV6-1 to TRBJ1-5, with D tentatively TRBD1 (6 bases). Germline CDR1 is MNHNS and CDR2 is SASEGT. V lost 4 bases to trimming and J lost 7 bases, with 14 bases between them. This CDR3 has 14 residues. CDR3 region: CASSVPGGWQPQHF. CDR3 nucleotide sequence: TGTGCCAGCAGTGTTCCCGGGGGCTGGCAGCCCCAGCATTTT.

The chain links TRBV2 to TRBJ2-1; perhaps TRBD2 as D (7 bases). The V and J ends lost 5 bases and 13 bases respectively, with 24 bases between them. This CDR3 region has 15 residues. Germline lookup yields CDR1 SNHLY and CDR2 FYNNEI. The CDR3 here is CASSRGDYIQATQFF. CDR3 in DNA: TGTGCCAGCAGTAGGGGGGACTATATACAAGCGACCCAGTTCTTC.

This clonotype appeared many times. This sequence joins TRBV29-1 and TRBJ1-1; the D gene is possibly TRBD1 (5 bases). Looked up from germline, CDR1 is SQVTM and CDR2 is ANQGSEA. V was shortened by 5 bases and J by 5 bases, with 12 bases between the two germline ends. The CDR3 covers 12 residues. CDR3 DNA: TGCAGCGTTCACGGGGGTGGAACTGAAGCTTTCTTT. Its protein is CSVHGGGTEAFF.

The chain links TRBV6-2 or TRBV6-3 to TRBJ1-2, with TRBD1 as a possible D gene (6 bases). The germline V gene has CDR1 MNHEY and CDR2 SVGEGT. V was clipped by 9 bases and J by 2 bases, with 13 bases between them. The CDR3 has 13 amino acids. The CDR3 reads CARKERGNYGYTF. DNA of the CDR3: TGTGCCAGGAAGGAAAGGGGGAACTATGGCTACACCTTC.

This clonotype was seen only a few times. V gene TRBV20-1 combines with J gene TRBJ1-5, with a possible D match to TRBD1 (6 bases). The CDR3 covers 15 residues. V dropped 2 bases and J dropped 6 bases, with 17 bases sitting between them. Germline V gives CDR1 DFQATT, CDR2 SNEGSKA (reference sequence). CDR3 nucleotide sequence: TGCAGTGCTAGACCTCCTGGGGGGGCTTCTCAGCCCCAGCATTTT. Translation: CSARPPGGASQPQHF.

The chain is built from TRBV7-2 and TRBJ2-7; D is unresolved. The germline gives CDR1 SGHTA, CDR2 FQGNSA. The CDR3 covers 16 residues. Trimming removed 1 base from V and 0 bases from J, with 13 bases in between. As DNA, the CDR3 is TGTGCCAGCAGCTTAGAGTGGCCAAGCCACTCCTACGAGCAGTACTTC. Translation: CASSLEWPSHSYEQYF.

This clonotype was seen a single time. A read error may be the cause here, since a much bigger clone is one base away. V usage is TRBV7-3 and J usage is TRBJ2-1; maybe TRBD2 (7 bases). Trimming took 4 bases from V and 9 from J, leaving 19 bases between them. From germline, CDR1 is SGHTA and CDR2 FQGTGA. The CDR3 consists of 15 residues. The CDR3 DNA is TGTGCCAGCAGCTGTTCCGGCGGGGGCTTAAGTGAGCAGTTCTTC. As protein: CASSCSGGGLSEQFF. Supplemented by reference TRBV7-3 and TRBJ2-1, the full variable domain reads GAGVSQTPSNKVTEKGKYVELRCDPISGHTALYWYRQSLGQGPEFLIYFQGTGAADDSGLPNDRFFAVRPEGSVSTLKIQRTERGDSAVYLCASSCSGGGLSEQFFGPGTRLTVL.

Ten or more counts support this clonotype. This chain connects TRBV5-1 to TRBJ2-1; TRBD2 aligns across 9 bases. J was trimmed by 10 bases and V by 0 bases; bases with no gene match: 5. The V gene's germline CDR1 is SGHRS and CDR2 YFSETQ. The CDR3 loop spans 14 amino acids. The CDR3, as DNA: TGCGCCAGCAGCTTGGATCCAGCGGGGGGAGAGCAGTTCTTC. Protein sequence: CASSLDPAGGEQFF.

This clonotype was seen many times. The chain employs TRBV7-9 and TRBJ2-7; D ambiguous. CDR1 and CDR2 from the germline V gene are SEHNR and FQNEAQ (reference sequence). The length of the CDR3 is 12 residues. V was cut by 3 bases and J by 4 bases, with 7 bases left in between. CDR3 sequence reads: CASSFDWYEQYF. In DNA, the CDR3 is TGTGCCAGCAGCTTCGACTGGTACGAGCAGTACTTC. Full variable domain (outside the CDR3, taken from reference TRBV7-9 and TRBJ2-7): DTGVSQNPRHKITKRGQNVTFRCDPISEHNRLYWYRQTLGQGPEFLTYFQNEAQLEKSRLLSDRFSAERPKGSFSTLEIQRTEQGDSAMYLCASSFDWYEQYFGPGTRLTVT.

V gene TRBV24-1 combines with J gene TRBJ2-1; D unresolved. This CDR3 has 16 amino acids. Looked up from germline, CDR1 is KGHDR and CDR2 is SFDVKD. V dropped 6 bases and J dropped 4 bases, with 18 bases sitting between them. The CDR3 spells CATSTTGPDRYNEQFF. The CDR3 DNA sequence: TGTGCCACCAGTACCACGGGTCCGGACCGATACAATGAGCAGTTCTTC.

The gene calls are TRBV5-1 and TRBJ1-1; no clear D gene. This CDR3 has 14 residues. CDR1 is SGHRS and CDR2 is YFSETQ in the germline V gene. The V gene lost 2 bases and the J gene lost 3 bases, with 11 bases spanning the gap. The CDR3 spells CASSFYGLDTEAFF. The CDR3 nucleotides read TGCGCCAGCAGCTTCTACGGGTTGGACACTGAAGCTTTCTTT.

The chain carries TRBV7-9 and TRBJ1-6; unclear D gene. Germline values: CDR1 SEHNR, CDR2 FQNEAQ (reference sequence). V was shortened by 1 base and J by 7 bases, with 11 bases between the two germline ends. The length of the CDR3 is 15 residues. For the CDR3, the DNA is TGTGCCAGCAGCTTAGTTGGCCTGGGGAATTCACCCCTCCACTTT. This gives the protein CASSLVGLGNSPLHF.

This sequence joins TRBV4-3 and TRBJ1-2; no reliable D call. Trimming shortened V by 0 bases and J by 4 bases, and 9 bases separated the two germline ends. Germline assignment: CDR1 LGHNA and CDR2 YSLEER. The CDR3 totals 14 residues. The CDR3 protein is CASSQDKEVYGYTF. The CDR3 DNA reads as TGCGCCAGCAGCCAAGATAAGGAAGTCTATGGCTACACCTTC.

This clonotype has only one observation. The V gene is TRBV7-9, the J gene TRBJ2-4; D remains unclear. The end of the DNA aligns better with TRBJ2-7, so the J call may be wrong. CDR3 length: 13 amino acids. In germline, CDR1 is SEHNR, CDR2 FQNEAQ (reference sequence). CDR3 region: CASSGNQAYEQYF. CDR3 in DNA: TGTGCCAGCAGCGGAAATCAGGCCTACGAGCAGTACTTC.

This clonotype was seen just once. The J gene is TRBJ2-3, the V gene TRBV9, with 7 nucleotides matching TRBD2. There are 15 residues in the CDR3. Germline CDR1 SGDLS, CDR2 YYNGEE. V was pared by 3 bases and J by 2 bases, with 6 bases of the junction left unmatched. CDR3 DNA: TGTGCCAGCAGCGAGGGGAGCGGGGTCACAGATACGCAGTATTTT. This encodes CASSEGSGVTDTQYF.

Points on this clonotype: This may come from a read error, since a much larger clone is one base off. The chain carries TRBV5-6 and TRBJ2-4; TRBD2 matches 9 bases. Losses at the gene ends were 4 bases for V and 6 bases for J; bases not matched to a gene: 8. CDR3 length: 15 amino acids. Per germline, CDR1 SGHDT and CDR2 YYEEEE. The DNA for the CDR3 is TGTGCCAGCAGCAGGGGACGAGCGGGAGGAAACATTCAGTACTTC. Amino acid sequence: CASSRGRAGGNIQYF.

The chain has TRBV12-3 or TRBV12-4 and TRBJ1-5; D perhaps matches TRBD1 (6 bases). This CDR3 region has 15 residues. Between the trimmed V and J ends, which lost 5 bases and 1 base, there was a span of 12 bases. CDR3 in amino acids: CASSLQGGSNQPQHF. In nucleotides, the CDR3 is TGTGCCAGCAGTCTACAGGGCGGGAGCAATCAGCCCCAGCATTTT.

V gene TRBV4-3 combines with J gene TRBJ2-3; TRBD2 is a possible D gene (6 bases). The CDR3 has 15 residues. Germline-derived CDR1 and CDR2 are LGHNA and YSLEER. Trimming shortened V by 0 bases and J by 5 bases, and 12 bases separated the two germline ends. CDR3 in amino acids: CASSQEGLPGDTQYF. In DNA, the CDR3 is TGCGCCAGCAGCCAAGAGGGACTGCCCGGAGATACGCAGTATTTT.

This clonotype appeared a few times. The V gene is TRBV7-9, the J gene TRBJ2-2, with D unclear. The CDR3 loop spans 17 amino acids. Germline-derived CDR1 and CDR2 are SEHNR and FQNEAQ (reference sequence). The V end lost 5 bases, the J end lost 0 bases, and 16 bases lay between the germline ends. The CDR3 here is CASSDQRAPSNTGELFF. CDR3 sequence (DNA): TGTGCCAGCAGCGACCAAAGGGCCCCCTCGAACACCGGGGAGCTGTTTTTT.

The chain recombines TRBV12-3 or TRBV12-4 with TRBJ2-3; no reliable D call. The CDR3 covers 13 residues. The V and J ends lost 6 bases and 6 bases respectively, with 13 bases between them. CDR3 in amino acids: CASSVSPLDTQYF. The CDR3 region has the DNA TGTGCCAGCAGCGTATCCCCGTTGGATACGCAGTATTTT.

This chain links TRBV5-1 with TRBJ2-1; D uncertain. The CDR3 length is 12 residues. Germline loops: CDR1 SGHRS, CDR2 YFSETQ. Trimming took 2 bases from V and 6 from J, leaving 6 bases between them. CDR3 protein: CASSFPGNEQFF. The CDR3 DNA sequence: TGCGCCAGCAGCTTTCCGGGCAATGAGCAGTTCTTC.